The 6 T cell receptor beta chains below come from one sample, sequenced in a study of cytomegalovirus exposure and HLA in healthy donors. Researchers ran the PCR with 60 Vbeta and 13 Jbeta primers. Profiling relied on immunoSEQ multiplex PCR, and the TCRdb table lists in-frame clones only, not all of them. The table records approximately 150,000 clones, just under 75% of them present only once. Sequencing was carried out using PBMCs. The receptors originated from a woman aged 18-29 years in good health and CMV-seronegative.

This clone came up a few times. The J gene is TRBJ1-1, the V gene TRBV2, with 8 bases matching TRBD1. CDR1 and CDR2 (germline): SNHLY, FYNNEI. This CDR3 is 14 amino acids long. Losses at the gene ends were 8 bases for V and 7 bases for J; bases not matched to a gene: 12. The CDR3: CASSLGQGRVEAFF. CDR3 DNA: TGTGCCAGCTCTCTTGGACAGGGTAGGGTTGAAGCTTTCTTT.

The gene calls are TRBV5-1 and TRBJ2-2, with TRBD1 as a possible D gene (6 bases). Germline V gene sequence: CDR1 SGHRS, CDR2 YFSETQ. The length of the CDR3 is 14 residues. The ends were cut back, 5 bases at V and 4 bases at J, with 12 bases in the middle. CDR3 bases: TGCGCCAGCAGTTTTCAGGGGAGCACCGGGGAGCTGTTTTTT. It translates to CASSFQGSTGELFF.

The CDR3 region has the DNA TGCGCCAGCAGCCCGGGACAGCCCTACAATGAGCAGTTCTTC. This translates into CASSPGQPYNEQFF. The chain couples TRBV5-1 to TRBJ2-1, with 7 positions matching TRBD1. The germline V gene has CDR1 SGHRS and CDR2 YFSETQ. The CDR3 extends over 14 amino acids. With V trimmed by 4 bases and J by 2 bases, 3 bases remained unmatched.

This chain connects TRBV4-3 to TRBJ2-1; 8 bases fit TRBD2. This CDR3 contains 16 residues. V lost 5 bases, J lost 3 bases, and 9 bases stayed unmatched. Per germline, CDR1 LGHNA and CDR2 YSLEER. This CDR3 is CASSAADSGNYNEQFF. CDR3 DNA sequence: TGCGCCAGCAGCGCCGCGGATAGCGGGAACTACAATGAGCAGTTCTTC.

The chain combines TRBV5-1 with TRBJ2-7; 10 nucleotides match TRBD2. With 6 bases clipped from V and 6 bases from J, the junction kept 9 bases outside the gene matches. Per germline, CDR1 SGHRS and CDR2 YFSETQ. This CDR3 contains 14 residues. The CDR3 DNA reads TGCGCCAGCAACCGAGCGGGGGGGGGAGCCGAGCAGTACTTC. Residues: CASNRAGGGAEQYF.

The genes are TRBV28 and TRBJ1-2; TRBD1 might be the D (5 bases). Germline values: CDR1 MDHEN, CDR2 SYDVKM. This CDR3 is 12 amino acids long. The V end was cut by 7 bases, the J end by 4 bases, with 10 bases between. CDR3 residues: CASKEGLYGYTF. In DNA form, the CDR3 reads TGTGCCAGCAAGGAGGGACTCTATGGCTACACCTTC.